The 26 T cell receptor beta chains given below trace back to one sample, sequenced in a study of shared clonotypes between healthy human individuals. Profiled with immunoSEQ multiplex PCR; TCRdb holds only in-frame clones, not every one. The sample records roughly 300,000 clones, less than 75% being singletons. Sequenced sample: memory CD4+ T cells sorted from blood. Described subset: CD45RA-negative fraction. These receptors came from a man younger than 45 in good health.

CDR3 protein: CATTNGDYGYTF. The CDR3 region has the DNA TGTGCCACCACCAACGGGGACTATGGCTACACCTTC. The chain is built from TRBV6-5 and TRBJ1-2; D is ambiguous. The V gene's germline CDR1 is MNHEY and CDR2 SVGAGI. CDR3 length: 12 residues. Trimming stripped 10 bases from V and 3 bases from J, with 12 bases between.

This chain joins TRBV5-4 and TRBJ2-7; 7 bases are a match to TRBD1. The ends lost 2 bases at V and 1 base at J; junction bases unmatched: 6. Looked up from germline, CDR1 is SGHNT and CDR2 is YYREEE (reference sequence). This CDR3 has 15 amino acids. CDR3 amino acids: CASSLPGTASYEQYF. The CDR3 DNA sequence: TGTGCCAGCAGCTTACCGGGGACAGCTTCCTACGAGCAGTACTTC. Looking up the rest from reference TRBV5-4 and TRBJ2-7 gives the full variable domain: ETGVTQSPTHLIKTRGQQVTLRCSSQSGHNTVSWYQQALGQGPQFIFQYYREEENGRGNFPPRFSGLQFPNYSSELNVNALELDDSALYLCASSLPGTASYEQYFGPGTRLTVT.

This chain links TRBV27 with TRBJ2-3; 9 bases match TRBD2. Germline CDR1 reads MNHEY; CDR2 reads SMNVEV (reference sequence). With 4 bases clipped from V and 6 bases from J, the junction kept 5 bases outside the gene matches. The CDR3 runs to 14 residues. CDR3 in DNA: TGTGCCAGCAGTTCGGTTCTAGCGGGGGATACGCAGTATTTT. Encoded protein: CASSSVLAGDTQYF.

This clone was counted only a few times. J is TRBJ2-5 and V is TRBV5-1, with no clear D. The CDR3 length is 14 residues. V gave up 0 bases and J gave up 5 bases, with 11 bases separating them. Germline V lookup: CDR1 SGHRS, CDR2 YFSETQ. The CDR3 nucleotides read TGCGCCAGCAGCTTGGATTGGCAGTCGGAGACCCAGTACTTC. Encoded protein: CASSLDWQSETQYF.

The V and J genes are TRBV5-1 and TRBJ2-3; D unclear. Deletions cut 2 bases from V and 0 bases from J, with 10 bases between. The CDR3 is 15 residues long. Germline V CDR1 and CDR2: SGHRS, YFSETQ. The DNA for the CDR3 is TGCGCCAGCAGCTTAGATTATTCTAGCACAGATACGCAGTATTTT. Protein: CASSLDYSSTDTQYF. The complete variable domain, with remaining parts taken from reference TRBV5-1 and TRBJ2-3, reads KAGVTQTPRYLIKTRGQQVTLSCSPISGHRSVSWYQQTPGQGLQFLFEYFSETQRNKGNFPGRFSGRQFSNSRSEMNVSTLELGDSALYLCASSLDYSSTDTQYFGPGTRLTVL.

The V call is TRBV5-1, the J call TRBJ2-3, with 8 bases lining up with TRBD2. Germline V gene data show CDR1 as SGHRS and CDR2 as YFSETQ. This CDR3 contains 15 residues. V gave up 4 bases and J gave up 3 bases; unmatched junction bases: 7. CDR3 sequence: CASSTSGPLTDTQYF. CDR3 sequence (DNA): TGCGCCAGCAGCACTAGCGGCCCCTTGACAGATACGCAGTATTTT.

This sequence joins TRBV28 and TRBJ1-2, with TRBD1 matching 7 bases. With 0 bases clipped from V and 2 bases from J, the junction kept 6 bases outside the gene matches. The germline V gene encodes CDR1 MDHEN and CDR2 SYDVKM. This CDR3 contains 16 residues. This CDR3 is CASSLWDRWKNYGYTF. The CDR3 DNA reads TGTGCCAGCAGTTTATGGGACAGGTGGAAGAACTATGGCTACACCTTC.

This rearrangement joins TRBV6-1 to TRBJ2-7, with TRBD2 matching over 10 bases. This CDR3 is built from 14 residues. CDR1 is MNHNS and CDR2 is SASEGT in the germline V gene. V lost 4 bases, J lost 3 bases, and 3 bases stayed unmatched. The CDR3 loop is CASSAGLADYEQYF. Written as DNA, the CDR3 is TGTGCCAGCAGTGCAGGACTAGCGGACTACGAGCAGTACTTC.

This rearrangement joins TRBV30 to TRBJ2-1; TRBD2 matches 7 bases. Per germline, CDR1 GTSNPN and CDR2 SVGIG (reference sequence). J gave up 0 bases and V 3 bases, and 8 bases lay outside the gene matches. CDR3 length: 16 amino acids. The CDR3 DNA follows: TGTGCCTGGAGCCATAACGCGGGGGTCTCCTACAATGAGCAGTTCTTC. Encoded protein: CAWSHNAGVSYNEQFF.

The V gene is TRBV6-1, the J gene TRBJ2-7, with 8 bases that match TRBD2. Germline assignment: CDR1 MNHNS and CDR2 SASEGT. Losses at the gene ends were 7 bases for V and 5 bases for J; bases not matched to a gene: 7. This CDR3 is built from 13 residues. This chain's CDR3 is CASTLAGSHEQYF. The DNA for the CDR3 is TGTGCCAGCACCTTAGCGGGGAGCCACGAGCAGTACTTC.

The chain joins TRBV18 to TRBJ2-5, with unresolved D. The CDR3 contains 13 residues. Germline CDR1 KGHSH, CDR2 LQKENI. V lost 3 bases and J lost 2, with 7 bases in between. CDR3 in amino acids: CASSPNAQETQYF. The CDR3, as DNA: TGTGCCAGCTCACCTAATGCACAAGAGACCCAGTACTTC.

This chain connects TRBV11-3 to TRBJ2-2; a possible D gene is TRBD2 (5 bases). V was pared by 8 bases and J by 5 bases, with 15 bases between. Germline loops: CDR1 SGHNT, CDR2 YENEEA. The CDR3 has 14 amino acids. CDR3 residues: CASQRGSRTGELFF. In DNA form, the CDR3 reads TGTGCCAGCCAGAGAGGGAGTCGTACCGGGGAGCTGTTTTTT.

This chain joins TRBV9 and TRBJ2-5; 8 bases are a match to TRBD1. J was trimmed by 4 bases and V by 0 bases; bases with no gene match: 2. Germline lookup yields CDR1 SGDLS and CDR2 YYNGEE. This CDR3 spans 14 amino acids. The CDR3 region is CASSVVGQGETQYF. CDR3 in DNA: TGTGCCAGCAGCGTAGTTGGACAGGGAGAGACCCAGTACTTC. The full variable domain, completed using reference TRBV9 and TRBJ2-5, is DSGVTQTPKHLITATGQRVTLRCSPRSGDLSVYWYQQSLDQGLQFLIQYYNGEERAKGNILERFSAQQFPDLHSELNLSSLELGDSALYFCASSVVGQGETQYFGPGTRLLVL.

This chain joins TRBV5-1 and TRBJ2-3, with 7 bases identical to TRBD1. This CDR3 contains 15 residues. V shed 4 bases, J shed 2 bases, and the junction held 7 bases outside the gene matches. Germline V lookup: CDR1 SGHRS, CDR2 YFSETQ. CDR3 sequence: CASSPSGQSTDTQYF. The CDR3 bases are TGCGCCAGCAGCCCATCGGGACAGTCCACAGATACGCAGTATTTT.

The chain carries TRBV29-1 and TRBJ2-2, with TRBD2 identical over 8 bases. Germline V gene sequence: CDR1 SQVTM, CDR2 ANQGSEA. J lost 6 bases, V lost 4 bases, and 16 bases had no gene match. The CDR3 consists of 17 residues. In DNA, the CDR3 is TGCAGCGTTGGTGGGGAAAGCAGCGGGAGTACGCCCGGGGAGCTGTTTTTT. Amino acid sequence: CSVGGESSGSTPGELFF.

The rearrangement uses TRBV7-2 and TRBJ1-2; D gene ambiguous. The CDR3 runs 14 residues. V lost 5 bases, J lost 0 bases, and 10 bases lay in between. The germline V gene encodes CDR1 SGHTA and CDR2 FQGNSA. The CDR3 protein is CASSGVGANYGYTF. DNA for the CDR3: TGTGCCAGCAGCGGGGTGGGAGCTAACTATGGCTACACCTTC. Together with reference TRBV7-2 and TRBJ1-2, the CDR3 gives the full variable domain: GAGVSQSPSNKVTEKGKDVELRCDPISGHTALYWYRQSLGQGLEFLIYFQGNSAPDKSGLPSDRFSAERTGGSVSTLTIQRTQQEDSAVYLCASSGVGANYGYTFGSGTRLTVV.

This rearrangement joins TRBV5-1 to TRBJ2-3; TRBD2 agrees at 7 bases. V gave up 4 bases and J gave up 4 bases; unmatched junction bases: 12. The CDR3 consists of 16 residues. The germline V gene has CDR1 SGHRS and CDR2 YFSETQ. This chain's CDR3 is CASSPRASGVADTQYF. CDR3 bases: TGCGCCAGCAGCCCCCGGGCTAGCGGAGTTGCAGATACGCAGTATTTT.

The chain employs TRBV2 and TRBJ2-3; 11 nucleotides agree with TRBD2. Germline assignment: CDR1 SNHLY and CDR2 FYNNEI. The CDR3 is 17 residues long. The V gene end was trimmed by 8 bases and the J gene end by 5 bases; junction bases not matched to a gene: 15. The CDR3 loop is CASSRLAGSLGKDTQYF. Here the CDR3 DNA reads TGTGCCAGCTCCCGACTAGCGGGATCATTGGGGAAAGATACGCAGTATTTT.

V and J are TRBV6-1 and TRBJ1-2; D is unclear. Trimming stripped 5 bases from V and 3 bases from J, with 13 bases between. There are 14 residues in the CDR3. Germline assignment: CDR1 MNHNS and CDR2 SASEGT. The CDR3 here is CASSKRTEDYGYTF. The CDR3 nucleotides read TGTGCCAGCAGTAAGCGGACGGAAGACTATGGCTACACCTTC.

The chain links TRBV9 to TRBJ2-5; 7 bases are a match to TRBD1. Trimming cost V 3 bases and J 0 bases; bases outside gene matches: 5. CDR1 and CDR2 (germline): SGDLS, YYNGEE. The CDR3 has 15 residues. The CDR3 DNA sequence: TGTGCCAGCAGCGCTCAGGGACAGTACCAAGAGACCCAGTACTTC. Its translation: CASSAQGQYQETQYF.

The rearrangement joins TRBV28 to TRBJ2-2; D might be TRBD2 (7 bases). In germline, CDR1 is MDHEN, CDR2 SYDVKM. This CDR3 contains 14 residues. V was cut by 5 bases and J by 7 bases, with 14 bases left in between. CDR3 coding DNA: TGTGCCAGCAGTAAGGGGGGGGCTAGCGGGGAGCTGTTTTTT. Encoded protein: CASSKGGASGELFF.

Turning to this clone: Other DNA sequences in this specimen translate into the identical CDR3. The chain employs TRBV7-9 and TRBJ2-1, with a weak D call TRBD2 (5 bases). This CDR3 comprises 15 residues. V was pared by 2 bases and J by 0 bases, with 8 bases between. Germline CDR1 SEHNR, CDR2 FQNEAQ (reference sequence). The CDR3 sequence is CASSLPGGSYNEQFF. The CDR3 bases are TGTGCCAGCAGCTTACCCGGAGGCTCCTACAATGAGCAGTTCTTC.

This clone was detected only once. The rearrangement uses TRBV5-4 and TRBJ2-7, with TRBD2 matching 15 bases. The junction had 8 bases not matched to a gene; V was cut back by 0 bases and J by 7 bases. Germline CDR1 is SGHNT and CDR2 is YYREEE (reference sequence). This CDR3 has 17 residues. CDR3 coding DNA: TGTGCCAGCAGCTTGGGTGGACTAGCGGGAGGGCCGGGGGAGCAGTACTTC. This codes for CASSLGGLAGGPGEQYF.

The chain combines TRBV4-3 with TRBJ1-2; a possible D gene is TRBD1 (5 bases). CDR3 length: 14 residues. The germline V and J ends were trimmed by 0 bases and 7 bases, with 12 bases remaining between them. In germline, CDR1 is LGHNA, CDR2 YSLEER. The CDR3 DNA reads as TGCGCCAGCAGCCAAGATACCCAGGGTCTTGGCTACACCTTC. Protein: CASSQDTQGLGYTF.

The chain links TRBV5-1 to TRBJ2-1; 7 nucleotides agree with TRBD2. There are 17 residues in the CDR3. V lost 3 bases, J lost 0 bases, and 9 bases stayed unmatched. Germline-derived CDR1 and CDR2 are SGHRS and YFSETQ. The CDR3 spells CASSSAGVARSYNEQFF. For the CDR3, the DNA is TGCGCCAGCAGCTCGGCGGGAGTTGCTCGCTCCTACAATGAGCAGTTCTTC.

V usage is TRBV7-2 and J usage is TRBJ2-7, with TRBD1 identical over 10 bases. Germline trimming cut 2 bases from V and 0 bases from J; bases unmatched to any gene: 1. CDR1 and CDR2 (germline): SGHTA, FQGNSA. This CDR3 comprises 15 residues. The CDR3 sequence: CASSLRTGGSYEQYF. CDR3 in DNA: TGTGCCAGCAGCTTAAGGACAGGGGGCTCCTACGAGCAGTACTTC. The full variable domain, its missing parts supplied by reference TRBV7-2 and TRBJ2-7, is GAGVSQSPSNKVTEKGKDVELRCDPISGHTALYWYRQSLGQGLEFLIYFQGNSAPDKSGLPSDRFSAERTGGSVSTLTIQRTQQEDSAVYLCASSLRTGGSYEQYFGPGTRLTVT.